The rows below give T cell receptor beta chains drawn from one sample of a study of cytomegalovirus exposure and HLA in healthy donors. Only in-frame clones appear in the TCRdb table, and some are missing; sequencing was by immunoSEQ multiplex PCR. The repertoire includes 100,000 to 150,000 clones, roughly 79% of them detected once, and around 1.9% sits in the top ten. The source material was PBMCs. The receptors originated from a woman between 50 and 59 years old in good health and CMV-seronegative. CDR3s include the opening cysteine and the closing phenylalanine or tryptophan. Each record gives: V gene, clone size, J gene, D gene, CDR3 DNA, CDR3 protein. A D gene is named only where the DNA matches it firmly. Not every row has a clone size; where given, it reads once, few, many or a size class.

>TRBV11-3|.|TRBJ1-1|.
TGTGCCAGCAGCTCTCGGACTGGGAACACTGAAGCTTTCTTT
CASSSRTGNTEAFF
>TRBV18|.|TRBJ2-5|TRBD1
TGTGCCAGCTCACCACCCGGGACAGGGGAGACCCAGTACTTC
CASSPPGTGETQYF
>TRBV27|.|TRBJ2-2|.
TGTGCCAGCAGTTTAGCCAGGGCCCTCGGGGAGCTGTTTTTT
CASSLARALGELFF
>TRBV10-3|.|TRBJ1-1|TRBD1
TGTGCCATCAGTCGGGACAGACTAGAAGCTTTCTTT
CAISRDRLEAFF
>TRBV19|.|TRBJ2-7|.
TGTGCCAGTAGTATGGATGGGGACAAAACCTACGAGCAGTACTTC
CASSMDGDKTYEQYF
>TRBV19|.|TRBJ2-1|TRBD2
TGTGCCAGTACCCGGGGGGGCGCCCACAATGAGCAGTTCTTC
CASTRGGAHNEQFF
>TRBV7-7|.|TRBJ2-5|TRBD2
TGTGCTAGCAGCTTCGGACTAGCGGGAGATACCGGCGAGACCCAGTACTTC
CASSFGLAGDTGETQYF
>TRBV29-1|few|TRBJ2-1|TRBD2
TGCAGCGGGGTAGGGGGTAGCGGGAGTTACAATGAGCAGTTCTTC
CSGVGGSGSYNEQFF
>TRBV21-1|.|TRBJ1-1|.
TGTGCCAGCAGCGGCAGGACAGGGGAAACTGAAGCTTTCTTT
CASSGRTGETEAFF
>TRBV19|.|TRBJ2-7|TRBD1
TGTGCCAGTAGTATTGAGGGCAGGGGGATCTACGAGCAGTACTTC
CASSIEGRGIYEQYF
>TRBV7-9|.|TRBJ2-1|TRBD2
TGTGCCAGCAGCCCGACTAGCGGGAGCTCCTACAATGAGCAGTTCTTC
CASSPTSGSSYNEQFF
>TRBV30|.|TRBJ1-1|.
TGTGCCTGGAGTGTACCCGAAGCGGGGACTGAAGCTTTCTTT
CAWSVPEAGTEAFF
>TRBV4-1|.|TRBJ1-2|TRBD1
TGCGCCAGCAGCCAAGAGACAGGGGGCGCCTATGGCTACACCTTC
CASSQETGGAYGYTF
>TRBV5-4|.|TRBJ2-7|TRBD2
TGTGCCAGCAGCCCCGTCCGACTAGCGGGAGGAGACGAGCAGTACTTC
CASSPVRLAGGDEQYF
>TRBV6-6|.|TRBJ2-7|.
TGTGCCAGCAGTTACTCACGGGACACCTCCTACGAGCAGTACTTC
CASSYSRDTSYEQYF
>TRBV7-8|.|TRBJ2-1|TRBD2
TGTGCCAGCAGCTTAGTTGCTAGCGGGAGTTCCCGTCCAGAGCAGTTCTTC
CASSLVASGSSRPEQFF
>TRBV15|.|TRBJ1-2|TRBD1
TGTGCCACCAGCAGAGACCTAGCGACAGGGGAGGATACTAACTATGGCTACACCTTC
CATSRDLATGEDTNYGYTF
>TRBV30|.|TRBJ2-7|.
TGTGCCTGGAGTGATAGCTTTTCCTACGAGCAGTACTTC
CAWSDSFSYEQYF
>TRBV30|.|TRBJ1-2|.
TGTGCCTGGGGGGGGGCAAGGGGTACCTATGGCTACACCTTC
CAWGGARGTYGYTF
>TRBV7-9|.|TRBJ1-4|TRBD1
TGTTCCAGCAGCTCCTTAAGGACAGGGCTTGGTGAAAAACTGTTTTTT
CSSSSLRTGLGEKLFF
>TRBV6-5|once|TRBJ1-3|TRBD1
TGTGCCAGCAGCGCGACAGGGTTTGGTGGAAACACCATATATTTT
CASSATGFGGNTIYF
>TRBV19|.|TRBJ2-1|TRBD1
TGTGCCAGTAGTACCGGGACAGGGATCTACAATGAGCAGTTCTTC
CASSTGTGIYNEQFF
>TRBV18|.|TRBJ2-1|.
TGTGCCAGCTCACCAAAGGAGGGGGAGCAGTTCTTC
CASSPKEGEQFF
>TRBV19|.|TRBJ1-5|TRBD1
TGTGCCAGTAGTCCAACAGGGGGCTTTGGGGTTTGGCAGCCCCAGCATTTT
CASSPTGGFGVWQPQHF
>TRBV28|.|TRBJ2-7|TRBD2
TGTGCCAGCAGCCCCGGACTAGCGGGAGCCTACGAGCAGTACTTC
CASSPGLAGAYEQYF
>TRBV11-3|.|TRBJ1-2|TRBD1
TGTGCCAGCAGCTTAGATCTCTCCCCCGGGACAGATGGCTACACCTTC
CASSLDLSPGTDGYTF
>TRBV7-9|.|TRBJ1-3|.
TGTGCCAGCAGCTTCCCAGGTTTGGGAAACACCATATATTTT
CASSFPGLGNTIYF
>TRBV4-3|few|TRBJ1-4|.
TGCGCCAGCAGCCGGGAGCGGGTACATGAAAAACTGTTTTTT
CASSRERVHEKLFF
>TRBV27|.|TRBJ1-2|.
TGTGCCAGCAGTACAACAACAGGGCCCGACTATGGCTACACCTTC
CASSTTTGPDYGYTF
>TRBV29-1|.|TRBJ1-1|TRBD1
TGCAGCGTTCGAACTATTACCACGTCGGGACAGGGGGCTGAAGCTTTCTTT
CSVRTITTSGQGAEAFF
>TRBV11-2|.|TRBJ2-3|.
TGTGCCAGCAGCTTAGATGGACAGTACACAGATACGCAGTATTTT
CASSLDGQYTDTQYF
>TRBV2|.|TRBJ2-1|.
TGTGCCAGCAGTGGGTGGCAGGTCACCTACAATGAGCAGTTCTTC
CASSGWQVTYNEQFF
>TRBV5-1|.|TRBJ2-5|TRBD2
TGCGCCAGCGGGACTAGCGGGGGCCAAGAGACCCAGTACTTC
CASGTSGGQETQYF
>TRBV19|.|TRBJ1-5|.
TGTGCCAGTAGTCCCCCGAGCGGGGCGGCTTCGACCCAGCATTTT
CASSPPSGAASTQHF
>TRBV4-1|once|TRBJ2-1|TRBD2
TGCGCCAGCAGCCTACTCGGGACTAGCGTCAATGAGCAGTTCTTC
CASSLLGTSVNEQFF
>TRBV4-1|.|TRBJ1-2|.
TGCGCCAGCAGCCAAGAAGCGACAGGTGCTATTCGGTATGGCTACACCTTC
CASSQEATGAIRYGYTF
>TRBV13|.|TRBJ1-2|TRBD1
TGTGCCAGCAGCTCCCGGACAGGGTATGGCTACACCTTC
CASSSRTGYGYTF
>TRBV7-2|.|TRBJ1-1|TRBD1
TGTGCCAGCAGCTTGGACAGGGTCGGGATCGCTGAAGCTTTCTTT
CASSLDRVGIAEAFF
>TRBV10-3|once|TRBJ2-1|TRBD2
TGTGCCATCGGACTAGCGGGACATGAGCAGTTCTTC
CAIGLAGHEQFF
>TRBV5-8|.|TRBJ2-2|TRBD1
TGTGCCAGCAGCTTGGCCGGGACAGGGGGCACCGGGGAGCTGTTTTTT
CASSLAGTGGTGELFF
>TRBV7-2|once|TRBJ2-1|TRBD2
TGTGCCAGCAGCCCCGCCTGGGGCGGGAGTTCGAATGAGCAGTTCTTC
CASSPAWGGSSNEQFF
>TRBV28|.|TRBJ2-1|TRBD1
TGTGCCAGCAGTAGGACAGGGACCCATGAGCAGTTCTTC
CASSRTGTHEQFF
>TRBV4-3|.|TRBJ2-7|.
TGCGCCAGCAGCCAAGGGGTTAGCCGGTCCTACGAGCAGTACTTC
CASSQGVSRSYEQYF
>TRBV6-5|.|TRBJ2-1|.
TGTGCCAGCAGTTACTCGGGTCCGGGGAATGAGCAGTTCTTC
CASSYSGPGNEQFF
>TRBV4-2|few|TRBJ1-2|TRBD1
TGTGCCAGCAGCCAAGGCGGACAGGCGAACTATGGCTACACCTTC
CASSQGGQANYGYTF
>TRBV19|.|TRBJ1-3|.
TGTGCCAGTGGTACTGGACAGTTGGGAGCCTCTGGAAACACCATATATTTT
CASGTGQLGASGNTIYF
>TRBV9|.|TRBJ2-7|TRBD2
TGTGCCAGCGGAGCGGGGACTAGTCGCTACGAGCAGTACTTC
CASGAGTSRYEQYF
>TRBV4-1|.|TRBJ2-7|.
TGCGCCAGCAGCCAAGATCCGTTAGCGTCCACCTACGAGCAGTACTTC
CASSQDPLASTYEQYF
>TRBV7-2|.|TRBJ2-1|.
TGTGCCAGCAGCCCCACGGGTCGCGAGCAGTTCTTC
CASSPTGREQFF
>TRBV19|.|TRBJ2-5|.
TGTGCCAGTAGTATAGCCCTAACTCGGGAGACCCAGTACTTC
CASSIALTRETQYF
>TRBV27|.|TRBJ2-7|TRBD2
TGTGCCAGCAGGCTCGGAACTAGCGTCGCCTCCTACGAGCAGTACTTC
CASRLGTSVASYEQYF
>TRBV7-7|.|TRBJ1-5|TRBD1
TGTGCTAGCAGCCGGACAGGGGATCTCTTTCAGCCCCAGCATTTT
CASSRTGDLFQPQHF
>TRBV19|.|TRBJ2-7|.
TGTGCCAGTAGTCTCGACGGGATTTCCTACGAGCAGTACTTC
CASSLDGISYEQYF